This T cell receptor (beta chain) was identified in a study of blood T cells in healthy people across ages. As for the study in general: The capture of about one barcoded beta molecule per two T cells was achieved by template switching.

V lost 4 bases to trimming and J lost 7 bases, with 14 bases between them. From germline, CDR1 is SQVTM and CDR2 ANQGSEA. The CDR3 consists of 13 residues. Combining a sample-barcoded 5' primer with a J-beta primer mix, a second PCR ran for about 7 to 11 cycles. TCRdb fed the 5' RACE reads into MiXCR, producing one record per CDR3 protein. The data hold about 1.6 million distinct CDR3 sequences, with 34% observed a single time. Sample: blood. The TCR sequence derives from a woman in her 30s in good health. This chain connects TRBV29-1 to TRBJ1-5, with D perhaps matching TRBD1 (5 bases). The CDR3 protein is CSVVGDGDQPQHF. CDR3 nucleotide sequence: TGCAGCGTTGTCGGGGATGGGGACCAGCCCCAGCATTTT.